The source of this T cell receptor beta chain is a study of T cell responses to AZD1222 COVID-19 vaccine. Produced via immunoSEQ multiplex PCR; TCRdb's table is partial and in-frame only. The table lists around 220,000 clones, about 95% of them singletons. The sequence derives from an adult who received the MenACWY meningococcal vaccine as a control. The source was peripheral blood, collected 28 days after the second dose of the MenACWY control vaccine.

The CDR3 DNA is TGTGCCAGCAGCCCAAGCCTCACTAGCGGGGGAATCTCCTACAATGAGCAGTTCTTC. Translated: CASSPSLTSGGISYNEQFF. The gene calls are TRBV11-2 and TRBJ2-1, with 11 bases identical to TRBD2. CDR1 SGHAT and CDR2 FQNNGV come from the germline V gene. The CDR3 consists of 19 residues. The V and J ends lost 5 bases and 0 bases, in that order; junction bases with no gene match: 12. The variable domain in full, completed from reference TRBV11-2 and TRBJ2-1, reads EAGVAQSPRYKIIEKRQSVAFWCNPISGHATLYWYQQILGQGPKLLIQFQNNGVVDDSQLPKDRFSAERLKGVDSTLKIQPAKLEDSAVYLCASSPSLTSGGISYNEQFFGPGTRLTVL.